These 22 T cell receptor beta chains were sequenced from one sample in a study of regulatory T cells in long-lasting Graves disease. The time point: persistent/refractory GD, antithyroid drugs over 5 years with positive TRAb. Generation of the TCR library employed RNA extracted from PBMCs. Assembly of TCR beta libraries relied on iRepertoire HTBI primers together with Arm-PCR of CDR3 regions. TCRdb redid the calling of the multiplex PCR reads with MiXCR, one entry per CDR3 protein. This table has some 370,000 distinct CDR3 sequences, less than 25% appearing once. The sequencing here drew on peripheral blood mononuclear cells (PBMCs), taken when the disease was refractory, from a patient treated with antithyroid drugs. The receptors come from a female donor with Graves disease.

This clonotype was detected ten times or more. The chain recombines TRBV2 with TRBJ2-7; 8 bases fit TRBD1. Germline CDR1 is SNHLY and CDR2 is FYNNEI. The CDR3 has 13 amino acids. The V gene end was trimmed by 6 bases and the J gene end by 2 bases; junction bases not matched to a gene: 3. The CDR3 sequence: CASRQGGTYEQYF. In DNA, the CDR3 is TGTGCCAGCAGACAGGGGGGAACCTACGAGCAGTACTTC.

This clonotype was counted only a few times. Here the CDR3 DNA reads TGTGCCAGCAGTAGGCGGCAGCCAACTAATGAAAAACTGTTTTTT. This encodes CASSRRQPTNEKLFF. This chain uses TRBV2 with TRBJ1-4, with D hard to call. Germline V gene lookup returns CDR1 SNHLY and CDR2 FYNNEI. Trimming removed 5 bases from V and 0 bases from J, with 10 bases in between. The length of the CDR3 is 15 residues.

This clonotype was seen more than once but under ten times. V and J are TRBV13 and TRBJ2-1; D is unclear. From germline, CDR1 is PRHDT and CDR2 FYEKMQ (reference sequence). There are 16 residues in the CDR3. V lost 0 bases and J 0 bases, leaving 9 bases between the germline ends. CDR3 nucleotide sequence: TGTGCCAGCAGCTTAGGCCCAAGCCGCTCCTACAATGAGCAGTTCTTC. Protein product: CASSLGPSRSYNEQFF.

Many counts were recorded for this clonotype. The gene calls are TRBV11-2 and TRBJ2-5; D is perhaps TRBD1 or TRBD2 (7 bases each). The ends were cut back, 5 bases at V and 4 bases at J, with 14 bases in the middle. This CDR3 spans 14 amino acids. CDR1 and CDR2 (germline): SGHAT, FQNNGV. CDR3 residues: CASSPQGRGETQYF. For the CDR3, the DNA is TGTGCCAGCAGCCCACAGGGGAGGGGAGAGACCCAGTACTTC.

The gene calls are TRBV14 and TRBJ2-7, with D possibly matching TRBD1 (8 bases). CDR3 length equals 15 residues. V lost 5 bases, J lost 1 base, and 15 bases lay in between. Germline values: CDR1 SGHDN, CDR2 FVKESK. The CDR3 region is CASSYTGGGSYEQYF. The DNA of the CDR3 is TGTGCCAGCAGCTACACAGGGGGGGGATCCTACGAGCAGTACTTC.

On this clonotype: This may be a read error, as it is one base from a much larger clone. Since no conserved phenylalanine or tryptophan closes the CDR3, a read error is the likely cause. The chain carries TRBV27 and TRBJ2-7; 9 nucleotides agree with TRBD1. J was trimmed by 4 bases and V by 6 bases; bases with no gene match: 10. The germline gives CDR1 MNHEY, CDR2 SMNVEV (reference sequence). This CDR3 is 15 amino acids long. CDR3 sequence (DNA): TGTGCCAGCAGCCCCGGGACAGGGAATCCTTACGAGCAGTACCTC. It codes for CASSPGTGNPYEQYL.

This clonotype was counted many times. The chain combines TRBV12-3 or TRBV12-4 with TRBJ1-1; 7 bases are shared with TRBD1. The CDR3 has 15 amino acids. V was clipped by 4 bases and J by 4 bases; unmatched bases: 9. CDR3: CASSSSDRLGTEAFF. CDR3 DNA sequence: TGTGCCAGCAGTTCCTCGGACAGGTTGGGCACTGAAGCTTTCTTT.

Turning to this clonotype: A much bigger clone sits one base away, suggesting this may be a read error. The chain has TRBV6-2 or TRBV6-3 and TRBJ1-1; D ambiguous. The CDR3 is made up of 12 amino acids. V dropped 6 bases and J dropped 3 bases, with 8 bases sitting between them. Per germline, CDR1 MNHEY and CDR2 SVGEGT. The CDR3 sequence: CASSGRYTEAFF. In DNA form, the CDR3 reads TGTGCCAGCAGCGGACGGTACACTGAAGCTTTCTTT.

This clonotype was recorded at least ten times. The V gene is TRBV11-2, the J gene TRBJ2-7, with D unresolved. The CDR3 spans 13 residues. In germline, CDR1 is SGHAT, CDR2 FQNNGV. Trimming removed 1 base from V and 6 bases from J, with 10 bases in between. CDR3 sequence: CASSLGSVGEQYF. As DNA, the CDR3 is TGTGCCAGCAGCTTAGGAAGTGTGGGCGAGCAGTACTTC.

V and J are TRBV4-2 and TRBJ2-7; no clear D. Between the trimmed V and J ends, which lost 2 bases and 6 bases, there was a span of 14 bases. Germline V lookup: CDR1 LGHNA, CDR2 YNFKEQ. The CDR3 has 14 residues. The CDR3 loop reads CASSQSHQVSEQYF. In DNA form, the CDR3 reads TGTGCCAGCAGCCAAAGTCACCAAGTTAGCGAGCAGTACTTC.

The table lists this clonotype with many counts. The chain recombines TRBV12-3 or TRBV12-4 with TRBJ1-2; possibly TRBD1 for D (5 bases). This CDR3 is built from 13 residues. Trimming took off 3 bases at V and 9 bases at J, with 14 bases between the two ends. CDR3 coding DNA: TGTGCCAGCAGTTTGACAGTCTCCGCTCGCTACACCTTC. Its translation is CASSLTVSARYTF.

The V and J genes are TRBV5-1 and TRBJ1-2; 8 nucleotides align to TRBD1. The CDR3 totals 14 residues. The trim removed 0 bases at V and 7 bases at J, leaving 5 bases unmatched. Per germline, CDR1 SGHRS and CDR2 YFSETQ. Here the CDR3 reads CASSLAGQEGGYTF. The CDR3 coding sequence is TGCGCCAGCAGCTTGGCGGGACAGGAGGGTGGCTACACCTTC.

This clonotype showed up just a few times. The chain combines TRBV7-9 with TRBJ1-5, with D tentatively TRBD1 (5 bases). Germline V gene data show CDR1 as SEHNR and CDR2 as FQNEAQ (reference sequence). Trimming took off 1 base at V and 6 bases at J, with 13 bases between the two ends. The CDR3 spans 15 residues. This chain's CDR3 is CASSLEGLGGQPQHF. The CDR3 nucleotides are TGTGCCAGCAGCTTAGAAGGCCTGGGGGGTCAGCCCCAGCATTTT.

This clonotype was counted only a few times. This chain joins TRBV2 and TRBJ2-7; D is uncertain. Germline V CDR1 and CDR2: SNHLY, FYNNEI. V was pared by 6 bases and J by 2 bases, with 8 bases between. CDR3 length: 12 amino acids. CDR3 nucleotide sequence: TGTGCCAGCAGGGGAAGCCCCTACGAGCAGTACTTC. Translation: CASRGSPYEQYF.

This chain links TRBV5-1 with TRBJ2-5; unclear D gene. Between the trimmed V and J ends, which lost 2 bases and 7 bases, there was a span of 15 bases. This CDR3 is built from 14 residues. Germline CDR1 is SGHRS and CDR2 is YFSETQ. CDR3 residues: CASSLRDKNWTQYF. CDR3 in DNA: TGCGCCAGCAGCTTAAGAGACAAGAATTGGACCCAGTACTTC.

The chain recombines TRBV2 with TRBJ2-4, with 7 bases identical to TRBD1. The ends lost 5 bases at V and 7 bases at J; junction bases unmatched: 2. The CDR3 is 12 amino acids. Germline CDR1 reads SNHLY; CDR2 reads FYNNEI. The CDR3 sequence is CASSTGVNIQYF. The CDR3 DNA follows: TGTGCCAGCAGTACAGGGGTTAACATTCAGTACTTC. Variable domain in full (rest from reference TRBV2 and TRBJ2-4): EPEVTQTPSHQVTQMGQEVILRCVPISNHLYFYWYRQILGQKVEFLVSFYNNEISEKSEIFDDQFSVERPDGSNFTLKIRSTKLEDSAMYFCASSTGVNIQYFGAGTRLSVL.

This clonotype has at least ten counts. The J gene is TRBJ2-7, the V gene TRBV6-2 or TRBV6-3, with D perhaps being TRBD1 or TRBD2 (6 bases each). Per the germline V gene, CDR1 is MNHEY and CDR2 is SVGEGT. The CDR3 contains 15 residues. With 5 bases removed from V and 0 bases from J, the gap between germline ends came to 14 bases. CDR3 region: CASSPGASSSYEQYF. In DNA form, the CDR3 reads TGTGCCAGCAGTCCGGGGGCGTCTAGCTCCTACGAGCAGTACTTC.

In its sample, this clonotype was seen a few times. V is TRBV4-1 and J is TRBJ1-6, with D perhaps TRBD1 (5 bases). Trimming shortened V by 5 bases and J by 3 bases, and 14 bases separated the two germline ends. This CDR3 comprises 16 residues. CDR1 is MGHRA, CDR2 YSYEKL, per germline. The CDR3 is CASSTHDSNYNSPLHF. The CDR3 DNA sequence: TGCGCCAGCAGCACCCACGACAGTAACTATAATTCACCCCTCCACTTT.

This clonotype was counted between two and nine times. This chain joins TRBV10-3 and TRBJ1-4; D gene unclear. In germline, CDR1 is ENHRY, CDR2 SYGVKD. V was cut by 2 bases and J by 7 bases, with 8 bases left in between. The CDR3 runs to 13 residues. The CDR3 DNA follows: TGTGCCATCAGTGAGACCAGCGGTGAAAAACTGTTTTTT. This codes for CAISETSGEKLFF.

J is TRBJ1-6 and V is TRBV20-1; D is perhaps TRBD1 (5 bases). This CDR3 spans 15 amino acids. Trimming cost V 3 bases and J 10 bases, with 19 bases left between them. Germline CDR1 DFQATT, CDR2 SNEGSKA (reference sequence). Here the CDR3 reads CSARVSGQGGSPLHF. The CDR3 nucleotides read TGCAGTGCTAGGGTTAGTGGCCAGGGTGGCTCACCCCTCCACTTT.

This clonotype has a handful of counts. V usage is TRBV20-1 and J usage is TRBJ2-4, with 9 positions matching TRBD1. The V gene end was trimmed by 3 bases and the J gene end by 1 base; junction bases not matched to a gene: 4. This CDR3 has 15 residues. Germline loops: CDR1 DFQATT, CDR2 SNEGSKA (reference sequence). DNA for the CDR3: TGCAGTGCTAGGGGACAGGGAAATGCCAAAAACATTCAGTACTTC. Translating gives CSARGQGNAKNIQYF.

The chain recombines TRBV3-1 with TRBJ1-2, with 7 positions matching TRBD1. Germline CDR1 LGHDT, CDR2 YNNKEL (reference sequence). The CDR3 has 15 residues. V lost 4 bases, J lost 4 bases, and 9 bases stayed unmatched. This CDR3 is CASSPEHRGGYGYTF. DNA for the CDR3: TGTGCCAGCAGCCCCGAACACAGGGGCGGCTATGGCTACACCTTC.